This is a list of T cell receptor beta chains from one sample in a study of blood T cells in healthy people across ages. Using its own MiXCR run on the 5' RACE reads, TCRdb lists one record per CDR3 protein. The data show approximately 730,000 distinct CDR3 sequences, less than 70% seen once. The sample comprised blood. The receptors were sampled from a man older than 75 in good health. Both conserved end residues are part of each CDR3. Fields, in order: D gene, clone size, J gene, V gene, CDR3 protein, CDR3 DNA. D genes are given only for firm matches. Clone size is not always given. Where it is, it says once, few, many or a class for expanded clones.

- - TRBJ1-4 TRBV7-9 CASTIQEKKLFF TGTGCCAGCACTATCCAGGAGAAAAAACTGTTTTTT
- - TRBJ1-1 TRBV6-1 CASSEEGGYEAFF TGTGCCAGCAGTGAGGAGGGGGGATACGAAGCTTTCTTT
- - TRBJ2-7 TRBV28 CARSLLLRGRSYEQYF TGTGCCCGCAGTTTACTGCTGAGAGGGCGCTCCTACGAGCAGTACTTC
- few TRBJ2-4 TRBV3-1 CASSSGTKNIQYF TGTGCCAGCAGCTCCGGGACAAAAAACATTCAGTACTTC
- - TRBJ2-1 TRBV28 CASIFSLGNEQFF TGTGCCAGCATATTCTCCCTGGGCAATGAGCAGTTCTTC
- - TRBJ1-2 TRBV10-3 CAIRSGEHGYTF TGTGCCATCAGGTCAGGGGAACATGGCTACACCTTC
- few TRBJ1-5 TRBV27 CASTLVAHQPQHF TGTGCCAGCACTCTGGTTGCCCATCAGCCCCAGCATTTT
- - TRBJ2-7 TRBV3-1 CASSQRRGAGSYEQYF TGTGCCAGCAGCCAGCGTCGTGGGGCAGGGTCCTACGAGCAGTACTTC
TRBD1 - TRBJ1-2 TRBV12-3/TRBV12-4 CASRRDRAAPYGYTF TGTGCCAGCAGAAGGGACAGGGCTGCCCCCTATGGCTACACCTTC
- few TRBJ1-2 TRBV12-3/TRBV12-4 CASSLIGYGYTF TGTGCCAGCAGTTTAATTGGCTATGGCTACACCTTC